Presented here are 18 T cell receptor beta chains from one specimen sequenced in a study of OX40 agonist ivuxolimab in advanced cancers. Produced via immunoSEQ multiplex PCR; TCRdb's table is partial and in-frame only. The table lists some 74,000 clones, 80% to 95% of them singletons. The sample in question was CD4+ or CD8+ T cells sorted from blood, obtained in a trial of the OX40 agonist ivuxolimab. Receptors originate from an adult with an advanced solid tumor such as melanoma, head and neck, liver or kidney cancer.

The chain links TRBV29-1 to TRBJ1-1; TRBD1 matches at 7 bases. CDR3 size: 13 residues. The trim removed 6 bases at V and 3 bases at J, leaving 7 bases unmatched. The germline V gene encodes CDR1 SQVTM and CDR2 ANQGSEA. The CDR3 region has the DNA TGCAGCGTCGATACGACAGGGTACACTGAAGCTTTCTTT. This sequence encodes CSVDTTGYTEAFF.

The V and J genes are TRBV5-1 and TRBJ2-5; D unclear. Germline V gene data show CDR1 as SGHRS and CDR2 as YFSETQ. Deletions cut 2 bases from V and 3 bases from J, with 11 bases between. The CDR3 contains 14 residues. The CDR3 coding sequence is TGCGCCAGCAGCTTAGGCAGGACCGAAGAGACCCAGTACTTC. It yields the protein CASSLGRTEETQYF. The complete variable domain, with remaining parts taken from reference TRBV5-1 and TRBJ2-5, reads KAGVTQTPRYLIKTRGQQVTLSCSPISGHRSVSWYQQTPGQGLQFLFEYFSETQRNKGNFPGRFSGRQFSNSRSEMNVSTLELGDSALYLCASSLGRTEETQYFGPGTRLLVL.

CDR3 nucleotides: TGCAGCGTTGAAGCGATACGGGGGGTCACAGATACGCAGTATTTT. As protein: CSVEAIRGVTDTQYF. The chain uses TRBV29-1 and TRBJ2-3, with TRBD2 matching over 7 bases. V shed 1 base, J shed 2 bases, and the junction held 6 bases outside the gene matches. This CDR3 spans 15 amino acids. Germline assignment: CDR1 SQVTM and CDR2 ANQGSEA.

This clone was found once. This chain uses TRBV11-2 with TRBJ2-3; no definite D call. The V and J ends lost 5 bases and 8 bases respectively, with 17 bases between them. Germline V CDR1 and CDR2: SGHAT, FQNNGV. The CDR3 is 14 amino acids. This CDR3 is CASSPAGRRGTQYF. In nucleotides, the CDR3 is TGTGCCAGCAGCCCGGCCGGCCGCCGAGGTACGCAGTATTTT.

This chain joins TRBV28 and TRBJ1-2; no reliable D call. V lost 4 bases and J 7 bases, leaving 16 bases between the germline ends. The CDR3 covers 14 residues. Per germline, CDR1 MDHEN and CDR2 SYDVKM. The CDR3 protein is CASSWSDPGRGYTF. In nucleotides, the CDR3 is TGTGCCAGCAGTTGGTCTGATCCCGGTCGTGGCTACACCTTC.

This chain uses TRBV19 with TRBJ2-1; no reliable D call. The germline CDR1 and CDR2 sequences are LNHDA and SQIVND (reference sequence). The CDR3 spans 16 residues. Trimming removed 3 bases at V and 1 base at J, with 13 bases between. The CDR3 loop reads CASSIGLLRSYNEQFF. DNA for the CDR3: TGTGCCAGTAGTATCGGCCTCCTGAGGTCCTACAATGAGCAGTTCTTC.

In DNA, the CDR3 is TGTGCCAGCAGCTTATTCGTGCGGGGCCGGGAGGAGACCCAGTACTTC. It specifies CASSLFVRGREETQYF. The chain joins TRBV7-4 to TRBJ2-5; the D gene is possibly TRBD2 (6 bases). Per the germline V gene, CDR1 is SGHVT and CDR2 is SQSDAQ. This CDR3 has 16 amino acids. Trimming took off 2 bases at V and 5 bases at J, with 18 bases between the two ends.

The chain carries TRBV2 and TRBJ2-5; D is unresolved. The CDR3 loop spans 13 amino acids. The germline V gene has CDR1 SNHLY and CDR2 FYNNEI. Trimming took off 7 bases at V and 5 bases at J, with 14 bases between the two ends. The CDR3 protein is CASNMRFGETQYF. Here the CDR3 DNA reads TGTGCCAGCAACATGCGATTTGGGGAGACCCAGTACTTC.

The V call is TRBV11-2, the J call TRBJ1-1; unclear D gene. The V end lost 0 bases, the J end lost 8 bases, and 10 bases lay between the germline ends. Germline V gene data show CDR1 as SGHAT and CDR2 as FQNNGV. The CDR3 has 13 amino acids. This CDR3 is CASSLDRTNEAFF. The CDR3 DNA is TGTGCCAGCAGCTTAGATCGGACGAACGAAGCTTTCTTT.

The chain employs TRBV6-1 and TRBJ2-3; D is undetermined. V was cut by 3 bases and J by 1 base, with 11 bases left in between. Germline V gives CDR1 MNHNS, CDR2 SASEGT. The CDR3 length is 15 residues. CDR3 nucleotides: TGTGCCAGCAGTGAGGCGCCCCCCCGCACAGATACGCAGTATTTT. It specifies CASSEAPPRTDTQYF.

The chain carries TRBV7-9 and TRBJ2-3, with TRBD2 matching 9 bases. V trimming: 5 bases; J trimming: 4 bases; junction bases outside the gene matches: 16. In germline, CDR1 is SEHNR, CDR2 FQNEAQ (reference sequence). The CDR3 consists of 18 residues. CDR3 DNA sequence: TGTGCCAGCAGCCCAAAACGGGGCGCGGGGGGGCCCGCAGATACGCAGTATTTT. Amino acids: CASSPKRGAGGPADTQYF.

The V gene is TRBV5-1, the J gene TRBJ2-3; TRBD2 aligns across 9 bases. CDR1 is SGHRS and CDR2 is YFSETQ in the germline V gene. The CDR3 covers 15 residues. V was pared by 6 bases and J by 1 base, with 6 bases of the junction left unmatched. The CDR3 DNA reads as TGCGCCAGCATGATGGCTAGCGGGGGCACAGATACGCAGTATTTT. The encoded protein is CASMMASGGTDTQYF.

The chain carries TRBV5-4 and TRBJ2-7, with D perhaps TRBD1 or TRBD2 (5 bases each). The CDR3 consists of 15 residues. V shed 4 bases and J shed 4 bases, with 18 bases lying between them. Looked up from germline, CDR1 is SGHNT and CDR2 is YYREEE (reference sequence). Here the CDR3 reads CASSRTQGPNYEQYF. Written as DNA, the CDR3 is TGTGCCAGCAGCCGTACCCAGGGACCCAATTACGAGCAGTACTTC.

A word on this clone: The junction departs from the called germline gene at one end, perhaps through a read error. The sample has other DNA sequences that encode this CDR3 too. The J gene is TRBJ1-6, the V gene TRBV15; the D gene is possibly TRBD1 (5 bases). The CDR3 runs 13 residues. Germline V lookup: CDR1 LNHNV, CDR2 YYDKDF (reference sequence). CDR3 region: CATSTGRSSPLHF. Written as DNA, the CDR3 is TGTGCCACTAGCACAGGCCGAAGCTCACCCCTCCACTTT. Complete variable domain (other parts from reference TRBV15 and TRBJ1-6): DAMVIQNPRYQVTQFGKPVTLSCSQTLNHNVMYWYQQKSSQAPKLLFHYYDKDFNNEADTPDNFQSRRPNTSFCFLDIRSPGLGDTAMYLCATSTGRSSPLHFGNGTRLTVT.

In nucleotides, the CDR3 is TGCGCCAGCAGCATAGGCCCACCGCTCTCCGAAAAACTGTTTTTT. Amino acid sequence: CASSIGPPLSEKLFF. V gene TRBV4-1 combines with J gene TRBJ1-4, with D unclear. Looked up from germline, CDR1 is MGHRA and CDR2 is YSYEKL. CDR3 length: 15 residues. V lost 5 bases, J lost 8 bases, and 18 bases lay in between.

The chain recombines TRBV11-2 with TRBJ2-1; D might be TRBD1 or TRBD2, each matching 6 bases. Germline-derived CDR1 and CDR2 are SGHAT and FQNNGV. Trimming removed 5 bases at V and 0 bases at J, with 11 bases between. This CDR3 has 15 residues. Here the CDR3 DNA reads TGTGCCAGCAGCCTAGGGGGGAGCTCCTACAATGAGCAGTTCTTC. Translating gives CASSLGGSSYNEQFF.

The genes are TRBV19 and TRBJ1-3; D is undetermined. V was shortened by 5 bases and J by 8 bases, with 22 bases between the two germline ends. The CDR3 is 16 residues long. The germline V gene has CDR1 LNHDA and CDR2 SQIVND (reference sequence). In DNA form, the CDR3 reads TGTGCCAGTAGTTACTTTCCGGACTCCGACCTCGACACCATATATTTT. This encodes CASSYFPDSDLDTIYF. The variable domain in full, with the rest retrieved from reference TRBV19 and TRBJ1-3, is DGGITQSPKYLFRKEGQNVTLSCEQNLNHDAMYWYRQDPGQGLRLIYYSQIVNDFQKGDIAEGYSVSREKKESFPLTVTSAQKNPTAFYLCASSYFPDSDLDTIYFGEGSWLTVV.

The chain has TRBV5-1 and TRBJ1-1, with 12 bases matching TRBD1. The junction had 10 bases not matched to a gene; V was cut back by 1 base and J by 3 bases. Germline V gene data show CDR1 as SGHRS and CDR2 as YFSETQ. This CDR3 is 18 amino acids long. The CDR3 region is CASSLIPPGTGGHTEAFF. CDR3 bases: TGCGCCAGCAGCTTGATCCCTCCGGGGACAGGGGGCCACACTGAAGCTTTCTTT.